The clone carrying this TCR beta chain was counted only a few times. Its antigen remains unknown. The CDR3 runs 13 residues. Deletions cut 5 bases from V and 3 bases from J, with 8 bases between. Unfractionated whole blood was the source of the extracted total RNA. The data were obtained in a study of human T cells and chemical hapten exposure. Study-wide results and limits: The number of TCRs above 1 in 1000 frequency did not change after DPC sensitization.

The library labeled individual cDNA molecules by adding unique molecular identifiers to them. Study processing details: From roughly 23,000 to 640,000 TCRs were found per sample, with a median of about 100,000. TCRdb passed the reads through MiXCR, listing each CDR3 protein once. These V and J calls originate from TCRdb's pipeline instead of the authors' own analysis. Of 100,000 to 150,000 distinct CDR3 sequences detected, around 9% appear once; the ten largest clones hold 1.3% to 1.5%. Sequencing was carried out using whole blood. This chain uses TRBV12-3 or TRBV12-4 with TRBJ1-3; D ambiguous. The source is a human donor in good health. Some clones in this sample may be carry-over from other donors' samples. DNA of the CDR3: TGTGCCAGCAGTCCTCTGGGTGGAAACACCATATATTTT. This encodes CASSPLGGNTIYF.